This T cell receptor beta chain was obtained from a study of blood T cells in healthy people across ages. Study as a whole: Template switching captured about one barcoded beta molecule per two T cells.

The CDR3 loop spans 14 amino acids. The germline V and J ends were trimmed by 8 bases and 7 bases, with 18 bases remaining between them. Germline loops: CDR1 MNHEY, CDR2 SMNVEV (reference sequence). Through a sample-barcoded 5' primer and a J-beta primer mix, a second PCR was run for about 6 to 12 cycles. Using its own MiXCR run on the 5' RACE reads, TCRdb lists one record per CDR3 protein. The data show over a million distinct CDR3 sequences, roughly 60% seen once. Isolation yielded PBMCs, at least 7 million per sample, in every case. RNA extraction gave at least 6 micrograms of total RNA per sample.

The sequence was collected from a man aged 18 to 29 in good health. The chain joins TRBV27 to TRBJ2-1; D gene ambiguous. Input material: blood. The CDR3 reads CASGSRGTRNEQFF. The CDR3, as DNA: TGTGCCAGCGGGTCTCGTGGTACCCGGAATGAGCAGTTCTTC.